This passage covers 31 T cell receptor beta chains from one sample sequenced in a study of blood T cell repertoires in COVID-19. Sequencing used immunoSEQ multiplex PCR; TCRdb keeps in-frame clones, though not all of them. The table lists some 450,000 clones, approximately 90% of them singletons. The sample taken for sequencing was peripheral blood. All receptors come from a woman aged 45 to 65 with COVID-19, enrolled during active disease.

The chain links TRBV7-8 to TRBJ1-5; no reliable D call. Deletions cut 5 bases from V and 12 bases from J, with 14 bases between. Germline V CDR1 and CDR2: SGHVS, FQNEAQ. This CDR3 is 12 amino acids long. The CDR3 nucleotides are TGTGCCAGCAGCCCGGAATACGGGGTCCAGCATTTT. It encodes CASSPEYGVQHF.

The genes are TRBV4-1 and TRBJ2-7; 10 bases match TRBD2. After removal of 5 bases from V and 4 bases from J, the junction contained 14 bases not matched to a gene. This CDR3 contains 17 residues. Per germline, CDR1 MGHRA and CDR2 YSYEKL. The CDR3 region is CASSYIAGGLTGYEQYF. The CDR3 DNA is TGCGCCAGCAGCTATATAGCGGGGGGCCTCACGGGGTACGAGCAGTACTTC.

This chain connects TRBV2 to TRBJ1-1; 11 nucleotides agree with TRBD1. The CDR3 is 17 amino acids. Losses at the gene ends were 4 bases for V and 6 bases for J; bases not matched to a gene: 13. From germline, CDR1 is SNHLY and CDR2 FYNNEI. The CDR3 DNA reads TGTGCCAGCAGTGTGGGGGTCTATCCGGGACAGGGGGCTGAAGCTTTCTTT. Protein sequence: CASSVGVYPGQGAEAFF.

The chain combines TRBV13 with TRBJ1-2; 11 bases align to TRBD1. The CDR3 covers 16 residues. Germline loops: CDR1 PRHDT, CDR2 FYEKMQ (reference sequence). J lost 7 bases, V lost 5 bases, and 12 bases had no gene match. The CDR3 reads CASSGGRTGGVFGYTF. The CDR3, as DNA: TGTGCCAGCAGCGGAGGGAGGACAGGGGGCGTCTTTGGCTACACCTTC.

The table lists this clone with a few counts. The rearrangement uses TRBV19 and TRBJ1-5; tentatively, D is TRBD1 (6 bases). The germline V gene encodes CDR1 LNHDA and CDR2 SQIVND (reference sequence). V was clipped by 3 bases and J by 6 bases, with 18 bases between them. The CDR3 consists of 16 residues. The CDR3 here is CASSILFRGKGQPQHF. The CDR3 nucleotides are TGTGCCAGTAGTATCCTTTTCAGGGGAAAGGGTCAGCCCCAGCATTTT.

The chain carries TRBV9 and TRBJ1-1, with no clear D. V was trimmed by 4 bases and J by 2 bases, leaving 9 bases between them. Germline V gives CDR1 SGDLS, CDR2 YYNGEE. The CDR3 contains 13 residues. DNA for the CDR3: TGTGCCAGCAGCCCTACCGCAAACACTGAAGCTTTCTTT. It yields the protein CASSPTANTEAFF.

The V gene is TRBV29-1, the J gene TRBJ2-7; possibly TRBD2 for D (5 bases). V was clipped by 3 bases and J by 1 base, with 10 bases between them. The CDR3 has 13 residues. The germline V gene encodes CDR1 SQVTM and CDR2 ANQGSEA. CDR3 region: CSVELGGSYEQYF. The CDR3 nucleotides read TGCAGCGTTGAGCTCGGCGGGTCCTACGAGCAGTACTTC.

V gene TRBV30 combines with J gene TRBJ2-7; 13 nucleotides line up with TRBD2. CDR3 length: 14 amino acids. The V gene's germline CDR1 is GTSNPN and CDR2 SVGIG (reference sequence). V lost 5 bases, J lost 3 bases, and 4 bases stayed unmatched. CDR3 loop: CAWGGLAGFYEQYF. The CDR3 DNA reads as TGTGCCTGGGGGGGACTAGCGGGATTCTACGAGCAGTACTTC.

This chain connects TRBV12-3 or TRBV12-4 to TRBJ1-1; possible D gene TRBD1, 5 bases. CDR3 length: 12 amino acids. V lost 6 bases to trimming and J lost 13 bases, with 18 bases between them. The CDR3 reads CASSHGPPQGFF. The CDR3, as DNA: TGTGCCAGCAGCCACGGCCCCCCTCAGGGTTTCTTT.

V usage is TRBV9 and J usage is TRBJ2-2, with D tentatively TRBD2 (7 bases). This CDR3 region has 15 residues. The ends were cut back, 0 bases at V and 5 bases at J, with 11 bases in the middle. The germline gives CDR1 SGDLS, CDR2 YYNGEE. The CDR3 is CASSVEGEGTGELFF. CDR3 nucleotides: TGTGCCAGCAGCGTAGAGGGGGAGGGTACCGGGGAGCTGTTTTTT.

The V call is TRBV6-6, the J call TRBJ1-1; 8 bases agree with TRBD1. From germline, CDR1 is MNHNY and CDR2 SVGAGI (reference sequence). Losses at the gene ends were 8 bases for V and 4 bases for J; bases not matched to a gene: 6. This CDR3 has 13 residues. The CDR3: CASEDREVTEAFF. The CDR3, as DNA: TGTGCCAGCGAGGACAGGGAGGTCACTGAAGCTTTCTTT.

The chain carries TRBV7-2 and TRBJ1-1; TRBD1 matches 8 bases. Germline-derived CDR1 and CDR2 are SGHTA and FQGNSA. The CDR3 spans 15 residues. Trimming took 2 bases from V and 5 from J; bases not matched to a gene: 7. The CDR3, as DNA: TGTGCCAGCAGCTTACAGGGGGCGGGTTGGACTGAAGCTTTCTTT. Amino acid sequence: CASSLQGAGWTEAFF. The variable domain in full, completed from reference TRBV7-2 and TRBJ1-1, reads GAGVSQSPSNKVTEKGKDVELRCDPISGHTALYWYRQSLGQGLEFLIYFQGNSAPDKSGLPSDRFSAERTGGSVSTLTIQRTQQEDSAVYLCASSLQGAGWTEAFFGQGTRLTVV.

The gene calls are TRBV20-1 and TRBJ2-7; D possibly corresponds to TRBD1 (6 bases). The V gene lost 6 bases and the J gene lost 6 bases, with 12 bases spanning the gap. The CDR3 runs 11 residues. Germline-derived CDR1 and CDR2 are DFQATT and SNEGSKA (reference sequence). The CDR3 loop is CSAPTGREQYF. CDR3 nucleotide sequence: TGCAGTGCACCAACAGGGCGCGAGCAGTACTTC.

The chain combines TRBV27 with TRBJ2-3; TRBD2 is a possible D gene (5 bases). V was clipped by 5 bases and J by 0 bases, with 9 bases between them. The CDR3 has 14 amino acids. CDR1 is MNHEY, CDR2 SMNVEV, per germline (reference sequence). The CDR3 bases are TGTGCCAGCAGTCCGGGAACTAGCACAGATACGCAGTATTTT. Translated, it gives CASSPGTSTDTQYF.

The rearrangement uses TRBV9 and TRBJ1-4, with 8 bases identical to TRBD1. Trimming at V came to 2 bases and at J to 12 bases, leaving 12 bases not matched to a gene. Germline loops: CDR1 SGDLS, CDR2 YYNGEE. CDR3 length: 15 residues. CDR3 amino acids: CASSVGRTGTAELFF. As DNA, the CDR3 is TGTGCCAGCAGCGTCGGACGGACAGGGACCGCGGAACTGTTTTTT.

This clone was recorded once. This CDR3 is CAWSVSQGLETQYF. In DNA form, the CDR3 reads TGTGCCTGGAGTGTTTCCCAGGGGTTGGAGACCCAGTACTTC. V usage is TRBV30 and J usage is TRBJ2-5, with D perhaps matching TRBD1 (6 bases). CDR1 and CDR2 from the germline V gene are GTSNPN and SVGIG (reference sequence). The V and J ends lost 0 bases and 5 bases respectively, with 13 bases between them. The CDR3 is 14 residues long.

This clone was counted between two and nine times. The chain recombines TRBV15 with TRBJ1-5; a weak D match, TRBD1 (5 bases). Germline values: CDR1 LNHNV, CDR2 YYDKDF (reference sequence). V lost 0 bases and J lost 2, with 8 bases in between. This CDR3 is 15 amino acids long. The CDR3 sequence is CATSRDPQGNQPQHF. CDR3 nucleotides: TGTGCCACCAGCAGAGACCCACAGGGCAATCAGCCCCAGCATTTT.

The chain employs TRBV30 and TRBJ1-4, with D tentatively TRBD1 (6 bases). Germline lookup yields CDR1 GTSNPN and CDR2 SVGIG (reference sequence). V lost 8 bases and J lost 3, with 13 bases in between. The length of the CDR3 is 13 residues. As DNA, the CDR3 is TGTGCCCTTTACAGGGTAGCTAATGAAAAACTGTTTTTT. Protein: CALYRVANEKLFF.

The CDR3 bases are TGTGCCAGCAGTTTTATACAGGGGAATCAGCCCCAGCATTTT. Its protein is CASSFIQGNQPQHF. The J gene is TRBJ1-5, the V gene TRBV5-8; TRBD1 agrees at 7 bases. The V segment lost 5 bases and the J segment 4 bases; nucleotides outside the gene matches: 6. This CDR3 is 14 amino acids long. CDR1 SGHTS and CDR2 YDEGEE come from the germline V gene.

This chain uses TRBV5-1 with TRBJ1-2; D uncertain. This CDR3 is built from 14 residues. CDR1 and CDR2 from the germline V gene are SGHRS and YFSETQ. V lost 2 bases and J lost 6, with 14 bases in between. CDR3 nucleotide sequence: TGCGCCAGCAGCTTTCGTCGGGGATCGGATGGCTACACCTTC. Amino acids: CASSFRRGSDGYTF.

The chain joins TRBV29-1 to TRBJ2-2; tentative D call: TRBD2 (5 bases). Germline V gene lookup returns CDR1 SQVTM and CDR2 ANQGSEA. The germline V and J ends were trimmed by 6 bases and 1 base, with 9 bases remaining between them. The CDR3 runs 13 residues. The CDR3 nucleotides are TGCAGCGTCAGGACTGTGAACACCGGGGAGCTGTTTTTT. Protein: CSVRTVNTGELFF.

CDR3 nucleotides: TGTGCCAGCAGCTTACGCTTAGCGGGGCACTCCTACGAGCAGTACTTC. This sequence encodes CASSLRLAGHSYEQYF. The chain links TRBV7-6 to TRBJ2-7; 8 positions match TRBD2. The CDR3 is 16 residues long. Trimming at V came to 2 bases and at J to 0 bases, leaving 6 bases not matched to a gene. The germline V gene encodes CDR1 SGHVS and CDR2 FNYEAQ.

This chain links TRBV29-1 with TRBJ1-1, with 7 bases fitting TRBD1. The CDR3 contains 15 residues. Germline loops: CDR1 SQVTM, CDR2 ANQGSEA. V shed 7 bases, J shed 0 bases, and the junction held 11 bases outside the gene matches. CDR3 coding DNA: TGCAGCGCCAGGACAGGAAGAGGGATGAACACTGAAGCTTTCTTT. Translating it yields CSARTGRGMNTEAFF.

This chain joins TRBV27 and TRBJ1-6, with D maybe TRBD1 (6 bases). V lost 6 bases and J 8 bases, leaving 8 bases between the germline ends. Looked up from germline, CDR1 is MNHEY and CDR2 is SMNVEV (reference sequence). This CDR3 is built from 12 residues. CDR3 in DNA: TGTGCCAGCAGAGGACAGTATTCACCCCTCCACTTT. This translates into CASRGQYSPLHF.

V and J are TRBV4-2 and TRBJ2-6, with 11 bases aligning to TRBD1. The germline CDR1 and CDR2 sequences are LGHNA and YNFKEQ. CDR3 length equals 18 residues. The junction had 6 bases not matched to a gene; V was cut back by 0 bases and J by 5 bases. The CDR3, as DNA: TGTGCCAGCAGCCAAGAGGGGACAGGGGGGCGGCGGGCCAACGTCCTGACTTTC. Protein sequence: CASSQEGTGGRRANVLTF.

J is TRBJ2-3 and V is TRBV6-5, with 7 bases that match TRBD1. Trimming cost V 6 bases and J 0 bases; bases outside gene matches: 6. There are 15 residues in the CDR3. Germline V gene lookup returns CDR1 MNHEY and CDR2 SVGAGI. The CDR3 region is CASSTGTASTDTQYF. The CDR3 DNA follows: TGTGCCAGCAGCACCGGGACAGCTAGCACAGATACGCAGTATTTT.

V and J are TRBV9 and TRBJ2-3, with 8 bases lining up with TRBD2. CDR1 and CDR2 from the germline V gene are SGDLS and YYNGEE. Unmatched junction bases numbered 3, after V lost 0 bases and J lost 3 bases. This CDR3 spans 15 amino acids. The CDR3 sequence: CASSVVERGTDTQYF. CDR3 coding DNA: TGTGCCAGCAGCGTAGTTGAGCGGGGGACAGATACGCAGTATTTT.

This rearrangement joins TRBV7-8 to TRBJ1-5; 10 bases fit TRBD1. There are 18 residues in the CDR3. CDR1 and CDR2 (germline): SGHVS, FQNEAQ. V was clipped by 3 bases and J by 8 bases; unmatched bases: 16. The CDR3 protein is CASSFLSPRQGAQKPQHF. Written as DNA, the CDR3 is TGTGCCAGCAGCTTCTTAAGTCCCCGACAGGGGGCTCAAAAGCCCCAGCATTTT.

V and J are TRBV5-1 and TRBJ1-1; maybe TRBD1 (5 bases). Per the germline V gene, CDR1 is SGHRS and CDR2 is YFSETQ. V was clipped by 3 bases and J by 1 base, with 7 bases between them. The CDR3 length is 13 residues. Here the CDR3 DNA reads TGCGCCAGCAGCTATCAGGGGAACACTGAAGCTTTCTTT. It yields the protein CASSYQGNTEAFF.

The count of this clone is one. The chain couples TRBV9 to TRBJ1-3; 8 bases fit TRBD1. CDR1 SGDLS and CDR2 YYNGEE come from the germline V gene. The CDR3 has 15 residues. V lost 4 bases to trimming and J lost 3 bases; unmatched junction nucleotides: 6. In DNA form, the CDR3 reads TGTGCCAGCAGCAAGGACAGGGACATTGGAAACACCATATATTTT. It is translated as CASSKDRDIGNTIYF.

The chain employs TRBV15 and TRBJ1-2; TRBD1 is a possible D gene (5 bases). The germline V and J ends were trimmed by 5 bases and 3 bases, with 19 bases remaining between them. CDR3 length equals 16 residues. Germline V gives CDR1 LNHNV, CDR2 YYDKDF (reference sequence). DNA for the CDR3: TGTGCCACCAGCTCCATCCCCACAGGAGCTGACTATGGCTACACCTTC. As protein: CATSSIPTGADYGYTF.